This T cell receptor (beta chain) appears in the sequencing data of a study of PD-1 blockade in classical Hodgkin lymphoma (dated by TCRdb to 2019 to 2021). Turning to the overall study: Nivolumab dosing was 3 mg/kg intravenously every 2 weeks, continuing until either disease progression or unacceptable toxicity. The study used CyTOF and TCR beta sequencing to define a peripheral blood immune signature of response to PD-1 blockade in classical Hodgkin lymphoma.

Genomic DNA was extracted with the Qiagen DNeasy kit from unsorted PBMCs and from negatively selected CD4+ and CD8+ fractions. TCR beta CDR3 regions were amplified by immunoSEQ multiplex PCR using primers annealing to V and J segments. Amplification bias was minimized using a synthetic immune receptor repertoire, and residual bias was removed computationally after sequencing. In the paper's pipeline: Custom Python scripts were used to quantify repertoire diversity as the Shannon entropy index. Unsorted, CD4+ and CD8+ repertoires were examined separately, except in combined analyses, for which CD4+ and CD8+ sequences were merged in silico. A clone was considered expanded if an increase in frequency of at least 2-fold after treatment relative to C1D1 was found, and a pseudocount of 0.5 was applied to clones undetected at baseline. Singleton clones were defined as clones with 0 or 1 copy at C1D1, and non-singleton clones were defined as clones with 2 or more copies. Clones expanded in unsorted samples were annotated as CD4+, CD8+ or unknown by matching protein sequences in sorted samples from the same patient. Wilcoxon tests on paired samples were used to test changes in diversity from C1D1 to C4D1. TCRdb carries this immuneACCESS record with in-frame sequences only. Its versions omit some clonotypes, under half of them owing to an unresolved V gene in the studies checked, with the rest unexplained. V, J and clone size are taken as reported in that table, and D and trimming were inferred from the DNA itself. The sample table contains about 41,000 clones; only one count was recorded for around 69% of them. 2.6% of the sample rests with the top ten.

A remark on this clone: The antigen it recognizes is unknown. No qualities accompany the bases; no much larger clone lies one base away.

The germline V gene (reference sequence) yields MNHEY for CDR1 and SMNVEV for CDR2. V sheds 5 bases and J sheds 0 bases, leaving 13 bases between their ends. Reading from cysteine to phenylalanine, the CDR3 counts 15 amino acids. The entry retains the CDR3 DNA only, 45 bases that are in frame from base 1. Results and caveats for the whole study, not just this receptor: A significant rise by C4D1 was seen in CD4+ but not CD8+ TCR diversity (p=0.0027 vs p=0.16), with the rise being most apparent in complete responders (p=0.02). The study covered only a single clinical trial cohort, and the causes of the repertoire differences, possibly disease activity or prior therapy, were still not defined. Trial patients with a complete response had baseline diversity similar to that of newly diagnosed patients, while partial responders and progressors had significantly lower diversity. Baseline TCR diversity was reported to be lower in newly diagnosed patients than in healthy donors and to be lower still in relapsed/refractory patients. Diversity was lower in patients who began nivolumab less than 1 year after ASCT, so these patients were left out of later analyses to avoid confounding by immune reconstitution.

The time point label for this specimen denotes: cycle 4 day 1 (C4D1), after less than 7 weeks of nivolumab. Relapse after autologous stem cell transplantation had occurred in all trial patients, and cohorts A, B and C were distinguished by prior brentuximab vedotin exposure. The trial cohort included 50 to 70 patients with relapsed/refractory classical Hodgkin lymphoma, and each patient had a best overall response of complete response, partial response or progressive disease. Single-agent nivolumab was administered to trial patients in the multi-cohort phase II CheckMate 205 trial. An independent review committee assessed best overall response by applying the 2007 International Working Group response criteria. Trial PBMCs were obtained immediately prior to nivolumab initiation (C1D1) and on therapy at cycle 2 day 1 and cycle 4 day 1. Peripheral blood was collected in 8 mL Vacutainer Cell Preparation Tubes, from which PBMCs were isolated by centrifugation and then cryopreserved.

The receptor was derived from a human donor with classical Hodgkin lymphoma. This receptor chain uses TRBV27 and TRBJ2-5; TRBD1 is possibly the D segment (5 matching bases). The sequencing here drew on peripheral blood mononuclear cells (PBMCs), taken before the fourth cycle of nivolumab. The CDR3 here reads CASSDSRQNQETQYF. The DNA sequence is TGTGCCAGCAGTGATTCCCGACAGAACCAAGAGACCCAGTACTTC.